These T cell receptor beta chains were read from a single sample in a study of shared clonotypes between healthy human individuals. TCRdb's copy holds only in-frame clones and misses some; the assay was immunoSEQ multiplex PCR. Of roughly 1.4 million clones listed, roughly 98.5% are singletons. The sample taken for sequencing was naive CD4+ T cells sorted from blood. These receptors were obtained from a man aged 25 to 45 in good health. Both conserved end residues are part of each CDR3. D genes are given only for firm matches. Not all rows give a size; the values are once, few, many and, for expanded clones, a class.

clone_size d_call j_call v_call cdr3_aa cdr3_nt
. . TRBJ2-5 TRBV25-1 CASSDPTGRETQYF TGTGCCAGCAGTGACCCGACAGGTCGGGAGACCCAGTACTTC
. . TRBJ1-1 TRBV7-6 CASSLGTANTEAFF TGTGCCAGCAGCTTAGGGACAGCCAACACTGAAGCTTTCTTT
few TRBD2 TRBJ2-7 TRBV10-3 CAIRGTSAYEQYF TGTGCCATCAGGGGGACTAGCGCCTACGAGCAGTACTTC
. . TRBJ2-1 TRBV10-2 CASTVSGTFLAREQFF TGCGCCAGCACGGTCTCCGGGACCTTCTTGGCAAGGGAGCAGTTCTTC
. . TRBJ1-5 TRBV6-1 CASSEAGGSNQPQHF TGTGCCAGCAGTGAAGCAGGAGGGAGTAATCAGCCCCAGCATTTT
. . TRBJ2-1 TRBV5-1 CASSLSDPSSEQFF TGCGCCAGCAGCTTGAGTGACCCTAGCAGTGAGCAGTTCTTC
. TRBD2 TRBJ2-7 TRBV10-3 CAIARGTSGPWAYEQYF TGTGCCATCGCCAGGGGGACTAGCGGGCCTTGGGCTTACGAGCAGTACTTC
. . TRBJ2-7 TRBV2 CATMGWVSYEQYF TGTGCCACAATGGGTTGGGTCTCCTACGAGCAGTACTTC
. TRBD1 TRBJ2-4 TRBV5-1 CARTGGAKNIQYF TGCGCCAGGACAGGGGGAGCCAAAAACATTCAGTACTTC
. . TRBJ2-1 TRBV5-1 CASSLGPGASYNEQFF TGCGCCAGCAGCTTGGGACCAGGGGCATCCTACAATGAGCAGTTCTTC
. TRBD1 TRBJ1-5 TRBV28 CASSLGQGAQPQHF TGTGCCAGCAGTTTAGGCCAGGGGGCTCAGCCCCAGCATTTT
. TRBD2 TRBJ2-1 TRBV10-1 CASSEGTTGLAAIYNEQFF TGCGCCAGCAGTGAGGGGACTACGGGACTAGCGGCCATTTACAATGAGCAGTTCTTC
. . TRBJ2-2 TRBV18 CASSPLTSTGELFF TGTGCCAGCTCACCATTGACTAGCACCGGGGAGCTGTTTTTT
. . TRBJ2-1 TRBV4-1 CASSLNDWASSYNEQFF TGCGCCAGCAGCCTCAACGATTGGGCTTCTTCCTACAATGAGCAGTTCTTC
. TRBD2 TRBJ2-7 TRBV5-1 CASSPGLAGLYEQYF TGCGCCAGCAGCCCCGGACTAGCGGGACTCTACGAGCAGTACTTC
. . TRBJ1-5 TRBV18 CASSPLARGNQPQHF TGTGCCAGCTCACCACTGGCCAGGGGCAATCAGCCCCAGCATTTT
. TRBD1 TRBJ2-5 TRBV7-8 CASSVQGDSHQETQYF TGTGCCAGCAGCGTACAGGGGGACAGCCACCAAGAGACCCAGTACTTC
. . TRBJ2-5 TRBV28 CASGQWVASAQETQYF TGTGCCAGCGGGCAATGGGTGGCTAGCGCCCAAGAGACCCAGTACTTC
. . TRBJ1-1 TRBV18 CASSPSSDGHAFF TGTGCCAGCTCACCATCCTCGGACGGACATGCTTTCTTT
. TRBD2 TRBJ2-5 TRBV5-4 CASSLVMTSGHQETQYF TGTGCCAGCAGCTTGGTGATGACTAGCGGCCACCAAGAGACCCAGTACTTC
. . TRBJ1-1 TRBV7-2 CASSLAGENTEAFF TGTGCCAGCAGCTTAGCAGGAGAGAACACTGAAGCTTTCTTT
once TRBD1 TRBJ1-1 TRBV6-9 CASRITTGQAGDTEAFF TGTGCCAGCCGCATTACGACGGGACAGGCGGGAGACACTGAAGCTTTCTTT
. . TRBJ2-7 TRBV19 CASSTGPGEQYF TGTGCCAGTAGTACGGGACCGGGGGAGCAGTACTTC
. . TRBJ2-1 TRBV20-1 CSAQANEQFF TGCAGTGCCCAGGCCAATGAGCAGTTCTTC
. TRBD1 TRBJ1-1 TRBV19 CASSIRGQGALNTEAFF TGTGCCAGTAGTATCCGGGGACAGGGGGCCTTGAACACTGAAGCTTTCTTT
. . TRBJ2-1 TRBV7-2 CASSLAFASYNEQFF TGTGCCAGCAGCTTAGCCTTTGCTAGCTACAATGAGCAGTTCTTC
. TRBD2 TRBJ2-7 TRBV11-1 CASSLELAASLSSYEQYF TGTGCCAGCAGCTTAGAACTAGCGGCGTCCTTAAGCTCCTACGAGCAGTACTTC
. . TRBJ2-7 TRBV4-1 CASSQVTADEQYF TGCGCCAGCAGCCAAGTGACGGCGGACGAGCAGTACTTC
few . TRBJ2-2 TRBV10-2 CASSERLAGELFF TGCGCCAGCAGTGAGCGGCTGGCGGGGGAGCTGTTTTTT
. . TRBJ2-3 TRBV28 CASCRGSSTDTQYF TGTGCCAGCTGTCGGGGGTCTAGCACAGATACGCAGTATTTT
once . TRBJ1-5 TRBV10-3 CAIRGTNQPQHF TGTGCCATCAGAGGGACCAATCAGCCCCAGCATTTT
. . TRBJ1-3 TRBV10-2 CASSESGGTGNTIYF TGCGCCAGCAGTGAGTCGGGGGGCACTGGAAACACCATATATTTT
. . TRBJ2-3 TRBV10-2 CASSDPERTDTQYF TGCGCCAGCAGTGATCCCGAGAGGACAGATACGCAGTATTTT
. . TRBJ1-2 TRBV28 CASSSFGDGYTF TGTGCCAGCAGTTCCTTCGGCGATGGCTACACCTTC
. TRBD1 TRBJ2-1 TRBV28 CASSYQGQGRNEQFF TGTGCCAGCAGTTATCAAGGACAGGGTCGGAATGAGCAGTTCTTC
. . TRBJ1-5 TRBV5-1 CASSLNPQEMSNQPQHF TGCGCCAGCAGCTTGAATCCTCAGGAGATGAGCAATCAGCCCCAGCATTTT